The source of this T cell receptor (beta chain) is a study of T cells in localized non-small cell lung cancer. The study, taken as a whole, reports: Detection in adjacent lung was observed for a median 57 of the top 100 tumor clones. Adjacent uninvolved lung had the highest clonality, suggesting focused antigen responses.

Only in-frame clones appear in the TCRdb table, and some are missing; sequencing was by immunoSEQ multiplex PCR. Found here are about 30,000 clones, about 88% of them singletons; the top ten hold over 10%. The CDR3 totals 15 residues. On this clone itself: Its antigen remains unidentified.

The clonotype originates from a female donor older than 55 with stage III squamous cell lung carcinoma. Sequencing used peripheral blood, obtained before any cancer treatment. This chain joins TRBV1 and TRBJ2-7; the table's D call of TRBD1 was not tested on the DNA. TRBV1 is shown as a pseudogene. The CDR3 loop reads CTSSHRASTTYEQYF. The CDR3 bases are TGCACCAGCAGCCACAGGGCCTCCACCACCTACGAGCAGTACTTC.